This is a list of T cell receptor beta chains from one sample in a study of shared clonotypes between healthy human individuals. Using immunoSEQ multiplex PCR, the repertoire was profiled, and TCRdb retains in-frame clones only, with some absent. The data show 800,000 to 1,200,000 clones, about 80% seen once. The sample was memory CD4+ T cells from PBMCs. The receptors stem from a man between 18 and 29 years old in good health. Some clones in this sample may be carry-over from other donors' samples. The CDR3 runs from the conserved cysteine through the conserved F or W. A D gene is named only where the DNA matches it firmly. Some rows mark clone size as missing; the rest say once, few, many or name a class of expanded clone.

j_call clone_size d_call v_call cdr3_aa cdr3_nt
TRBJ1-4 - - TRBV11-2 CASRPGRNNEKLFF TGTGCCAGCAGACCGGGACGGAATAATGAAAAACTGTTTTTT
TRBJ2-5 - - TRBV13 CASSSIGTQETQYF TGTGCCAGCAGCTCTATAGGGACCCAAGAGACCCAGTACTTC
TRBJ1-2 many - TRBV27 CASRPARAFSYGYTF TGTGCCAGCCGCCCCGCCAGGGCCTTTAGCTATGGCTACACCTTC
TRBJ2-3 - - TRBV4-2 CASSQEWWGNTQYF TGTGCCAGCAGCCAAGAGTGGTGGGGGAATACGCAGTATTTT
TRBJ1-4 - - TRBV18 CASSPLGPPDEKLFF TGTGCCAGCTCACCATTGGGGCCCCCTGATGAAAAACTGTTTTTT
TRBJ2-5 - - TRBV10-2 CASSADGETQYF TGCGCCAGCAGTGCGGACGGCGAGACCCAGTACTTC
TRBJ2-7 once TRBD1 TRBV28 CASSLPNRGPYEQYF TGTGCCAGCAGTTTACCAAACAGGGGGCCCTACGAGCAGTACTTC
TRBJ2-3 - - TRBV7-7 CASSSDSAADTQYF TGTGCCAGCAGCTCAGACAGCGCAGCAGATACGCAGTATTTT
TRBJ2-3 - TRBD2 TRBV5-1 CASSIRGLAGLTDTQYF TGCGCCAGCAGCATCCGGGGACTAGCGGGTCTCACAGATACGCAGTATTTT
TRBJ1-1 few TRBD1 TRBV29-1 CSVGTGGNTEAFF TGCAGCGTTGGTACAGGGGGGAATACTGAAGCTTTCTTT
TRBJ2-7 few TRBD1 TRBV18 CASSPRGPKDEQYF TGTGCCAGCTCACCGAGGGGGCCGAAGGACGAGCAGTACTTC
TRBJ1-5 - TRBD1 TRBV27 CASSPDRGGQPQHF TGTGCCAGTTCACCGGACAGGGGTGGTCAGCCCCAGCATTTT
TRBJ1-4 few - TRBV23-1 CASRERGPNEKLFF TGCGCCAGCAGGGAAAGGGGCCCAAATGAAAAACTGTTTTTT
TRBJ2-3 - - TRBV5-4 CASSLTSTDTQYF TGTGCCAGCAGCTTGACCAGCACAGATACGCAGTATTTT
TRBJ2-2 - - TRBV28 CASSAPNTGELFF TGTGCCAGCAGCGCTCCGAACACCGGGGAGCTGTTTTTT
TRBJ2-1 once TRBD2 TRBV28 CASSLGLTKRERSYNEQFF TGTGCCAGCAGTTTGGGGCTAACCAAGCGGGAGCGGTCCTACAATGAGCAGTTCTTC
TRBJ1-1 - - TRBV7-2 CASSPTLGWASGYTEAFF TGTGCCAGCAGCCCCACCCTCGGGTGGGCCAGTGGATACACTGAAGCTTTCTTT
TRBJ2-5 - - TRBV4-2 CASSQDVGMETQYF TGTGCCAGCAGCCAAGACGTAGGGATGGAGACCCAGTACTTC
TRBJ2-3 - TRBD2 TRBV5-4 CASTTLAGGWGDTQYF TGTGCCAGCACAACCCTAGCGGGAGGCTGGGGAGATACGCAGTATTTT
TRBJ2-2 - TRBD2 TRBV5-1 CASSLGHGTSNTGELFF TGCGCCAGCAGCTTGGGACACGGGACTAGTAACACCGGGGAGCTGTTTTTT
TRBJ1-5 - TRBD1 TRBV6-5 CASSYGQGKNQPQHF TGTGCCAGCAGTTATGGACAGGGAAAGAATCAGCCCCAGCATTTT
TRBJ2-5 - TRBD2 TRBV2 CASSQGLVAQETQYF TGTGCCAGCAGTCAGGGACTAGTCGCCCAAGAGACCCAGTACTTC
TRBJ1-4 - TRBD1 TRBV4-1 CASSPLPGQGDEKLFF TGCGCCAGCAGCCCCCTCCCGGGACAGGGGGATGAAAAACTGTTTTTT
TRBJ2-1 - - TRBV10-1 CASSDGRRGNEQFF TGCGCCAGCAGTGATGGGAGGAGAGGCAATGAGCAGTTCTTC
TRBJ2-3 - - TRBV2 CASSTSTGTPFTDTQYF TGTGCCAGCAGTACATCAACGGGGACACCGTTCACAGATACGCAGTATTTT
TRBJ2-1 - - TRBV18 CASSPRVDRTVNEQFF TGTGCCAGCTCACCTCGGGTGGACCGAACCGTCAATGAGCAGTTCTTC
TRBJ2-2 - TRBD2 TRBV7-2 CASSTSTSGGNTGELFF TGTGCCAGCAGCACTTCGACTAGCGGGGGCAACACCGGGGAGCTGTTTTTT
TRBJ2-7 - - TRBV6-1 CASIVTAGPQYF TGTGCCAGCATTGTCACGGCGGGCCCTCAGTACTTC
TRBJ2-1 - TRBD1 TRBV28 CASRTGLSSYNEQFF TGTGCCAGCAGGACAGGGTTGAGCTCCTACAATGAGCAGTTCTTC
TRBJ2-6 - - TRBV19 CASSMGWGFHPRSGANVLTF TGTGCCAGTAGTATGGGGTGGGGGTTCCACCCGAGGTCTGGGGCCAACGTCCTGACTTTC
TRBJ2-2 - - TRBV21-1 CASSRYNTGLTGELFF TGTGCCAGCAGCAGGTACAACACAGGCTTGACCGGGGAGCTGTTTTTT
TRBJ1-5 - - TRBV29-1 CSAGEGDQPQHF TGCAGCGCCGGGGAGGGGGATCAGCCCCAGCATTTT
TRBJ2-3 many - TRBV11-2 CASSLTGPPGDTQYF TGTGCCAGCAGCCTCACCGGGCCCCCCGGCGATACGCAGTATTTT
TRBJ1-5 - - TRBV7-6 CASSLGANSNQPQHF TGTGCCAGCAGCTTAGGGGCCAATAGCAATCAGCCCCAGCATTTT
TRBJ1-2 - - TRBV4-1 CASSQDWGEIYGYTF TGCGCCAGCAGCCAGGACTGGGGGGAAATCTATGGCTACACCTTC
TRBJ1-4 - TRBD1 TRBV27 CASSLATGTANEKLFF TGTGCCAGCAGTTTGGCGACAGGGACTGCTAATGAAAAACTGTTTTTT
TRBJ2-1 - - TRBV2 CASSRGTQLF TGTGCCAGCAGCCGGGGGACACAGCTCTTC
TRBJ2-2 - - TRBV5-1 CASSLSRAMSTGELFF TGCGCCAGCAGCTTGTCACGGGCTATGTCAACCGGGGAGCTGTTTTTT
TRBJ2-3 once TRBD1 TRBV11-2 CASSLWDRATDTQYF TGTGCCAGCAGCTTATGGGACAGGGCCACAGATACGCAGTATTTT
TRBJ1-4 - - TRBV11-1 CASSNDRNEKLFF TGTGCCAGCAGCAATGACCGAAATGAAAAACTGTTTTTT
TRBJ2-1 - TRBD2 TRBV7-9 CASSLALSRLAGPYNEQFF TGTGCCAGCAGCTTAGCCCTTTCGCGACTAGCGGGCCCATACAATGAGCAGTTCTTC
TRBJ2-5 - - TRBV29-1 CSAMGASQETQYF TGCAGCGCTATGGGGGCTTCCCAGGAGACCCAGTACTTC
TRBJ2-2 once - TRBV5-1 CASSLQGIHTGELFF TGCGCCAGCAGCTTGCAGGGGATACACACCGGGGAGCTGTTTTTT
TRBJ1-5 - TRBD1 TRBV6-1 CASSVTTGGGQPQHF TGTGCCAGCAGTGTGACGACAGGGGGCGGTCAGCCCCAGCATTTT
TRBJ2-2 - - TRBV10-3 CAISGPRGGYDTGELFF TGTGCCATCAGTGGGCCTCGAGGAGGATATGACACCGGGGAGCTGTTTTTT
TRBJ2-5 - TRBD1 TRBV18 CAGSKGTGGQETQYF TGTGCCGGCTCGAAGGGGACAGGGGGCCAAGAGACCCAGTACTTC
TRBJ1-5 - TRBD1 TRBV5-6 CASSQQGSNQPQHF TGTGCCAGCAGCCAACAGGGGAGCAATCAGCCCCAGCATTTT
TRBJ1-1 few - TRBV29-1 CSVGEEEAFF TGCAGCGTCGGTGAGGAGGAAGCTTTCTTT
TRBJ2-1 - TRBD2 TRBV7-2 CASSTQGLAGGLYNEQFF TGTGCCAGCAGCACTCAAGGGCTAGCGGGAGGATTATACAATGAGCAGTTCTTC
TRBJ2-5 - - TRBV5-1 CASSPTQRSETQYF TGCGCCAGCAGTCCCACACAACGGTCAGAGACCCAGTACTTC
TRBJ1-5 - - TRBV5-5 CASSLGSSGNNQPQHF TGTGCCAGCAGCTTGGGGTCATCCGGTAACAATCAGCCCCAGCATTTT
TRBJ2-7 - TRBD1 TRBV5-1 CASSPVSDRLSYEQYF TGCGCCAGCAGCCCTGTATCGGACAGGCTTTCCTACGAGCAGTACTTC
TRBJ2-1 once TRBD2 TRBV2 CASSEFRAGGSYNEQFF TGTGCCAGCAGTGAATTTCGAGCGGGAGGATCCTACAATGAGCAGTTCTTC
TRBJ1-5 once - TRBV27 CASSRRISNQPQHF TGTGCCAGCAGTAGGAGGATAAGCAATCAGCCCCAGCATTTT
TRBJ1-5 - - TRBV5-1 CASSSGQPNQPQHF TGCGCCAGCAGCTCTGGACAGCCCAATCAGCCCCAGCATTTT
TRBJ1-1 - - TRBV9 CASSSGSLPTEAFF TGTGCCAGCAGCTCCGGGTCCCTCCCCACTGAAGCTTTCTTT
TRBJ2-5 - - TRBV14 CASSQRELETQYF TGTGCCAGCAGCCAACGGGAGTTGGAGACCCAGTACTTC
TRBJ2-1 - TRBD2 TRBV29-1 CSVYTSGINEQFF TGCAGCGTCTATACTAGCGGGATAAATGAGCAGTTCTTC
TRBJ2-5 - TRBD1 TRBV28 CASSLLSGQGRETQYF TGTGCCAGCAGTTTATTGTCGGGACAGGGAAGAGAGACCCAGTACTTC